This is a list of T cell receptor beta chains from one sample in a study of blood T cell repertoires in COVID-19. Sequencing used immunoSEQ multiplex PCR; TCRdb keeps in-frame clones, though not all of them. The table shows about 260,000 clones, with approximately 86% occurring only once. Material: peripheral blood. These TCRs come from a middle-aged man with active or convalescent COVID-19. CDR3s include the opening cysteine and the closing phenylalanine or tryptophan. The D gene is left open where the match is weak. The size field is filled for only some rows; it gives once, few, many or a size class.

clone size | J gene | V gene | D gene | CDR3 protein | CDR3 DNA
once | TRBJ2-2 | TRBV30 | TRBD2 | CAWRQSGGFANTGELFF | TGTGCCTGGAGGCAGAGCGGGGGATTTGCGAACACCGGGGAGCTGTTTTTT
- | TRBJ2-1 | TRBV5-4 | - | CASQMYSSGNEQFF | TGTGCCAGCCAGATGTACTCCTCAGGGAATGAGCAGTTCTTC
few | TRBJ1-6 | TRBV18 | - | CASSPLRPTKGNSPLHF | TGTGCCAGCTCACCATTGCGGCCCACTAAGGGGAATTCACCCCTCCACTTT
- | TRBJ2-5 | TRBV5-4 | TRBD1 | CASSAGTAQETQYF | TGTGCCAGCAGCGCCGGGACAGCGCAAGAGACCCAGTACTTC
- | TRBJ1-4 | TRBV24-1 | TRBD1 | CATSERTGGTEKLFF | TGTGCCACCAGTGAGCGAACAGGGGGAACGGAAAAACTGTTTTTT
- | TRBJ2-5 | TRBV11-2 | TRBD1 | CASSAGQGDQETQYF | TGTGCCAGCAGCGCCGGACAGGGGGATCAAGAGACCCAGTACTTC
- | TRBJ1-5 | TRBV7-3 | - | CASSLGTGAHQPQHF | TGTGCCAGCAGCTTAGGGACGGGAGCCCATCAGCCCCAGCATTTT
- | TRBJ1-6 | TRBV6-4 | TRBD1 | CASSATGAPSPLHF | TGTGCCAGCAGTGCGACAGGGGCTCCCTCACCCCTCCACTTT
- | TRBJ1-2 | TRBV19 | TRBD1 | CASSTPGTGANYGYTF | TGTGCCAGTAGTACCCCTGGGACAGGGGCTAACTATGGCTACACCTTC
- | TRBJ1-1 | TRBV14 | - | CASSPELSSTEAFF | TGTGCCAGCAGCCCGGAGTTGTCAAGCACTGAAGCTTTCTTT